These T cell receptor beta chains were read from a single sample in a study of sequential checkpoint blockade in melanoma. TCRdb's copy holds only in-frame clones and misses some; the assay was immunoSEQ multiplex PCR. The sample shows about 27,000 clones, about 80% of them seen only once. This specimen was CD8+ T cells sorted from blood (inferred from file names), taken from a patient given nivolumab and ipilimumab in sequence. These receptor sequences come from a human donor with melanoma. The CDR3 runs from the conserved cysteine through the conserved F or W. Fields, in order: J gene, clone size, V gene, D gene, CDR3 protein, CDR3 DNA. D genes are given only for firm matches. Clone size is shown for a subset of rows, as once, few, many or a class of expanded clone.

J gene: TRBJ1-5
clone size: NA
V gene: TRBV7-9
D gene: TRBD1
CDR3 protein: CASSLDFGQGEYQPQHF
CDR3 DNA: TGTGCCAGCAGCTTAGATTTCGGACAGGGGGAATATCAGCCCCAGCATTTT

J gene: TRBJ2-1
clone size: NA
V gene: TRBV4-2
D gene: NA
CDR3 protein: CASSPDSLVYNEQFF
CDR3 DNA: TGTGCCAGCAGCCCGGACTCCCTAGTTTACAATGAGCAGTTCTTC

J gene: TRBJ2-5
clone size: NA
V gene: TRBV4-3
D gene: NA
CDR3 protein: CASSHTSQPYQETQYF
CDR3 DNA: TGCGCCAGCAGCCATACTTCACAGCCGTACCAAGAGACCCAGTACTTC

J gene: TRBJ2-3
clone size: NA
V gene: TRBV4-2
D gene: NA
CDR3 protein: CASSLRAGSGTDTQYF
CDR3 DNA: TGTGCCAGCAGCCTAAGGGCGGGGAGCGGCACAGATACGCAGTATTTT

J gene: TRBJ2-1
clone size: NA
V gene: TRBV7-9
D gene: TRBD2
CDR3 protein: CASSPPSGGSYNEQFF
CDR3 DNA: TGTGCCAGCAGCCCTCCTAGCGGGGGCTCCTACAATGAGCAGTTCTTC

J gene: TRBJ1-3
clone size: NA
V gene: TRBV9
D gene: NA
CDR3 protein: CASSVSPSTGNTIYF
CDR3 DNA: TGTGCCAGCAGCGTTTCCCCCTCGACAGGAAACACCATATATTTT

J gene: TRBJ2-1
clone size: NA
V gene: TRBV5-8
D gene: NA
CDR3 protein: CASSFTGYNEQFF
CDR3 DNA: TGTGCCAGCAGCTTTACAGGTTACAATGAGCAGTTCTTC

J gene: TRBJ2-7
clone size: NA
V gene: TRBV2
D gene: TRBD2
CDR3 protein: CASNPIAGDTYEQYF
CDR3 DNA: TGTGCCAGCAATCCTATAGCGGGGGACACCTACGAGCAGTACTTC

J gene: TRBJ2-7
clone size: NA
V gene: TRBV4-3
D gene: TRBD1
CDR3 protein: CASSHAGQGVYEQYF
CDR3 DNA: TGCGCCAGCAGCCATGCGGGACAGGGGGTTTACGAGCAGTACTTC

J gene: TRBJ2-7
clone size: NA
V gene: TRBV4-2
D gene: TRBD2
CDR3 protein: CASSPEEGSGGGEQYF
CDR3 DNA: TGTGCCAGCAGTCCAGAAGAGGGTAGCGGGGGTGGAGAGCAGTACTTC

J gene: TRBJ1-2
clone size: NA
V gene: TRBV9
D gene: TRBD1
CDR3 protein: CASSAGNRGRDGYTF
CDR3 DNA: TGTGCCAGCAGCGCCGGGAACAGGGGGCGCGATGGCTACACCTTC

J gene: TRBJ2-3
clone size: NA
V gene: TRBV6-5
D gene: TRBD2
CDR3 protein: CASRPLAGFTDTQYF
CDR3 DNA: TGTGCCAGCAGACCGCTAGCGGGTTTCACAGATACGCAGTATTTT

J gene: TRBJ2-3
clone size: NA
V gene: TRBV7-9
D gene: NA
CDR3 protein: CASSPPVKDTQYF
CDR3 DNA: TGTGCCAGCAGTCCCCCAGTCAAAGATACGCAGTATTTT

J gene: TRBJ2-1
clone size: NA
V gene: TRBV7-9
D gene: NA
CDR3 protein: CASSLVQAREQFF
CDR3 DNA: TGTGCCAGCAGCTTAGTGCAGGCCCGTGAGCAGTTCTTC

J gene: TRBJ2-2
clone size: NA
V gene: TRBV19
D gene: TRBD1
CDR3 protein: CASSPGQGAGELFF
CDR3 DNA: TGTGCCAGTAGCCCGGGACAGGGGGCCGGGGAGCTGTTTTTT

J gene: TRBJ1-2
clone size: few
V gene: TRBV6-6
D gene: NA
CDR3 protein: CASSLDSNYGYTF
CDR3 DNA: TGTGCCAGCAGTTTGGACTCTAACTATGGCTACACCTTC

J gene: TRBJ2-3
clone size: few
V gene: TRBV5-1
D gene: TRBD1
CDR3 protein: CASSLDRGDTQYF
CDR3 DNA: TGCGCCAGCAGCTTGGACAGGGGCGATACGCAGTATTTT

J gene: TRBJ2-5
clone size: once
V gene: TRBV7-9
D gene: NA
CDR3 protein: CASSLQGYETQYF
CDR3 DNA: TGTGCCAGCAGCTTACAGGGTTACGAGACCCAGTACTTC

J gene: TRBJ1-1
clone size: once
V gene: TRBV10-3
D gene: TRBD1
CDR3 protein: CAISDPGQENTEAFF
CDR3 DNA: TGTGCCATCAGTGACCCGGGACAGGAGAACACTGAAGCTTTCTTT

J gene: TRBJ2-5
clone size: NA
V gene: TRBV11-2
D gene: NA
CDR3 protein: CASSLVQGNKETQYF
CDR3 DNA: TGTGCCAGCAGCTTAGTTCAGGGGAATAAAGAGACCCAGTACTTC

J gene: TRBJ2-5
clone size: NA
V gene: TRBV6-6
D gene: TRBD1
CDR3 protein: CASSSGQEETQYF
CDR3 DNA: TGTGCCAGCAGTTCTGGACAGGAAGAGACCCAGTACTTC

J gene: TRBJ2-3
clone size: once
V gene: TRBV4-1
D gene: NA
CDR3 protein: CASSAEDSPTYDTQYF
CDR3 DNA: TGCGCCAGCAGCGCTGAGGACTCGCCCACTTACGATACGCAGTATTTT

J gene: TRBJ2-5
clone size: few
V gene: TRBV7-9
D gene: NA
CDR3 protein: CASSTRQVGDQETQYF
CDR3 DNA: TGTGCCAGCAGCACTCGTCAGGTGGGAGACCAAGAGACCCAGTACTTC

J gene: TRBJ2-7
clone size: NA
V gene: TRBV27
D gene: TRBD2
CDR3 protein: CASSWTSGPTYEQYF
CDR3 DNA: TGTGCCAGCAGTTGGACTAGCGGGCCGACCTACGAGCAGTACTTC

J gene: TRBJ2-7
clone size: NA
V gene: TRBV29-1
D gene: NA
CDR3 protein: CSVVEALSYEQYF
CDR3 DNA: TGCAGCGTTGTTGAGGCTCTTTCCTACGAGCAGTACTTC

J gene: TRBJ2-3
clone size: NA
V gene: TRBV2
D gene: NA
CDR3 protein: CASSVTLNTDTQYF
CDR3 DNA: TGTGCCAGCAGTGTTACCCTAAACACAGATACGCAGTATTTT

J gene: TRBJ2-2
clone size: NA
V gene: TRBV10-2
D gene: NA
CDR3 protein: CASSSVRGNTGELFF
CDR3 DNA: TGCGCCAGCAGCTCCGTGCGGGGGAACACCGGGGAGCTGTTTTTT

J gene: TRBJ1-1
clone size: NA
V gene: TRBV28
D gene: NA
CDR3 protein: CASSFGVGGTEAFF
CDR3 DNA: TGTGCCAGCAGTTTCGGGGTGGGGGGCACTGAAGCTTTCTTT

J gene: TRBJ1-2
clone size: once
V gene: TRBV19
D gene: NA
CDR3 protein: CASLRGGYGYTF
CDR3 DNA: TGTGCCAGCCTTCGAGGGGGATACGGCTACACCTTC

J gene: TRBJ2-7
clone size: once
V gene: TRBV30
D gene: NA
CDR3 protein: CACDVMVEDEQYF
CDR3 DNA: TGTGCCTGTGACGTAATGGTTGAGGACGAGCAGTACTTC

J gene: TRBJ1-1
clone size: NA
V gene: TRBV21-1
D gene: NA
CDR3 protein: CASSKEGTGLNTEAFF
CDR3 DNA: TGTGCCAGCAGCAAAGAAGGGACAGGGTTAAACACTGAAGCTTTCTTT

J gene: TRBJ2-7
clone size: once
V gene: TRBV5-6
D gene: NA
CDR3 protein: CASSDDSYEQYF
CDR3 DNA: TGTGCCAGCAGCGACGACTCCTACGAGCAGTACTTC

J gene: TRBJ2-2
clone size: few
V gene: TRBV9
D gene: TRBD1
CDR3 protein: CASSVATGAPGELFF
CDR3 DNA: TGTGCCAGCAGCGTAGCTACAGGGGCACCCGGGGAGCTGTTTTTT

J gene: TRBJ1-3
clone size: NA
V gene: TRBV9
D gene: NA
CDR3 protein: CASSVEIQPIHSGNTIYF
CDR3 DNA: TGTGCCAGCAGCGTAGAGATACAGCCTATTCACTCTGGAAACACCATATATTTT

J gene: TRBJ1-2
clone size: NA
V gene: TRBV6-5
D gene: TRBD1
CDR3 protein: CASTETGGENYGYTF
CDR3 DNA: TGTGCCAGCACTGAGACAGGGGGCGAAAACTATGGCTACACCTTC

J gene: TRBJ1-1
clone size: NA
V gene: TRBV19
D gene: TRBD1
CDR3 protein: CASSTTGVTEAFF
CDR3 DNA: TGTGCCAGTAGTACGACAGGGGTCACTGAAGCTTTCTTT

J gene: TRBJ2-7
clone size: NA
V gene: TRBV5-1
D gene: NA
CDR3 protein: CASSFSGTTYEQYF
CDR3 DNA: TGCGCCAGCAGCTTTTCCGGGACAACCTACGAGCAGTACTTC

J gene: TRBJ2-3
clone size: NA
V gene: TRBV4-3
D gene: TRBD2
CDR3 protein: CASSQGTRPSLLDTQYF
CDR3 DNA: TGCGCCAGCAGCCAAGGGACTAGGCCGTCTCTACTAGATACGCAGTATTTT

J gene: TRBJ2-1
clone size: NA
V gene: TRBV2
D gene: TRBD2
CDR3 protein: CASSESLAGDYNEQFF
CDR3 DNA: TGTGCCAGCAGTGAGTCTCTAGCGGGGGACTACAATGAGCAGTTCTTC

J gene: TRBJ2-2
clone size: NA
V gene: TRBV7-6
D gene: NA
CDR3 protein: CAVGVNTGELFF
CDR3 DNA: TGTGCTGTCGGGGTGAACACCGGGGAGCTGTTTTTT

J gene: TRBJ1-4
clone size: NA
V gene: TRBV7-9
D gene: TRBD1
CDR3 protein: CASSSDRDYDEKLFF
CDR3 DNA: TGTGCCAGCAGCTCGGACAGGGATTACGATGAAAAACTGTTTTTT

J gene: TRBJ1-2
clone size: NA
V gene: TRBV29-1
D gene: NA
CDR3 protein: CSVVPEQNYGYTF
CDR3 DNA: TGCAGCGTTGTCCCAGAACAGAACTATGGCTACACCTTC

J gene: TRBJ2-1
clone size: NA
V gene: TRBV7-9
D gene: TRBD2
CDR3 protein: CASSSKRLAGGQEQFF
CDR3 DNA: TGTGCCAGCAGCTCAAAACGGCTAGCGGGGGGGCAGGAGCAGTTCTTC

J gene: TRBJ2-6
clone size: NA
V gene: TRBV5-6
D gene: NA
CDR3 protein: CASSLGAGYGANVLTF
CDR3 DNA: TGTGCCAGCAGCTTGGGGGCTGGGTATGGGGCCAACGTCCTGACTTTC

J gene: TRBJ2-1
clone size: few
V gene: TRBV6-4
D gene: NA
CDR3 protein: CASSESRGPYNEQFF
CDR3 DNA: TGTGCCAGCAGTGAATCGCGGGGCCCCTACAATGAGCAGTTCTTC

J gene: TRBJ1-2
clone size: NA
V gene: TRBV29-1
D gene: TRBD1
CDR3 protein: CSAAGTGVDIYGYTF
CDR3 DNA: TGCAGCGCCGCCGGGACAGGGGTCGATATTTATGGCTACACCTTC

J gene: TRBJ2-1
clone size: NA
V gene: TRBV28
D gene: NA
CDR3 protein: CASSTGTLDYNEQFF
CDR3 DNA: TGTGCCAGCAGTACCGGGACACTAGACTACAATGAGCAGTTCTTC

J gene: TRBJ2-7
clone size: NA
V gene: TRBV25-1
D gene: NA
CDR3 protein: CASSKTPTSEQYF
CDR3 DNA: TGTGCCAGCAGTAAAACCCCAACGAGCGAGCAGTACTTC

J gene: TRBJ2-7
clone size: NA
V gene: TRBV18
D gene: NA
CDR3 protein: CASSPGRTSYEQYF
CDR3 DNA: TGTGCCAGCTCACCTGGACGGACTTCCTACGAGCAGTACTTC

J gene: TRBJ2-1
clone size: NA
V gene: TRBV5-1
D gene: NA
CDR3 protein: CASVPFPSYNEQFF
CDR3 DNA: TGCGCCAGCGTCCCCTTCCCCTCCTACAATGAGCAGTTCTTC

J gene: TRBJ2-3
clone size: NA
V gene: TRBV27
D gene: TRBD2
CDR3 protein: CASSLSLAVSTDTQYF
CDR3 DNA: TGTGCCAGCAGTTTATCACTAGCGGTTAGCACAGATACGCAGTATTTT

J gene: TRBJ2-5
clone size: few
V gene: TRBV28
D gene: TRBD1
CDR3 protein: CASSSVGTGETQYF
CDR3 DNA: TGTGCCAGCAGTTCGGTCGGGACAGGGGAGACCCAGTACTTC

J gene: TRBJ1-2
clone size: NA
V gene: TRBV28
D gene: NA
CDR3 protein: CASSFGRTVGVSSYTF
CDR3 DNA: TGTGCCAGCAGTTTCGGGAGGACCGTCGGAGTGTCGAGCTACACCTTC

J gene: TRBJ1-5
clone size: NA
V gene: TRBV30
D gene: NA
CDR3 protein: CAWSVQRRGSNQPQHF
CDR3 DNA: TGTGCCTGGAGTGTACAGCGCCGGGGTAGCAATCAGCCCCAGCATTTT